This T cell receptor beta chain came from a study of T cells in Graves' hyperthyroidism and ophthalmopathy. Amplification yielded TCR beta CDR3 regions, with RNA transcripts as the source. Researchers ran a first-round RT-PCR on the TCR CDR3 using the HTBI primer set. TCRdb passed the multiplex PCR reads through MiXCR, listing each CDR3 protein once. The sample lists about 340,000 distinct CDR3 sequences, around a fifth occurring once. Study observations and caveats: From stable hyperthyroidism, ophthalmopathy was set apart by a 13 V-J model.

Each patient was aged 18 to 65 and had newly diagnosed hyperthyroidism of under 2 months' duration. Exclusion of a patient resulted from uncontrolled infection, other autoimmune disease, pregnancy or lactation. The PBMCs were taken from about 9.7 ml of fresh peripheral blood. This clonotype was counted many times. Its cognate antigen is unknown. This CDR3 is 17 amino acids long. Germline values: CDR1 SGHDT, CDR2 YYEEEE. V gave up 4 bases and J gave up 6 bases, with 24 bases separating them. This sequence joins TRBV5-6 and TRBJ2-3, with D perhaps matching TRBD1 (5 bases). The TCR was taken from a woman aged 45-65 years with Graves' hyperthyroidism. The specimen was blood. CDR3 sequence: CASSQHLRQTIFDTQYF. DNA for the CDR3: TGTGCCAGCAGCCAGCACCTCCGACAGACAATCTTTGATACGCAGTATTTT. The full variable domain, in which reference TRBV5-6 and TRBJ2-3 provide the parts outside the CDR3, is DAGVTQSPTHLIKTRGQQVTLRCSPKSGHDTVSWYQQALGQGPQFIFQYYEEEERQRGNFPDRFSGHQFPNYSSELNVNALLLGDSALYLCASSQHLRQTIFDTQYFGPGTRLTVL.